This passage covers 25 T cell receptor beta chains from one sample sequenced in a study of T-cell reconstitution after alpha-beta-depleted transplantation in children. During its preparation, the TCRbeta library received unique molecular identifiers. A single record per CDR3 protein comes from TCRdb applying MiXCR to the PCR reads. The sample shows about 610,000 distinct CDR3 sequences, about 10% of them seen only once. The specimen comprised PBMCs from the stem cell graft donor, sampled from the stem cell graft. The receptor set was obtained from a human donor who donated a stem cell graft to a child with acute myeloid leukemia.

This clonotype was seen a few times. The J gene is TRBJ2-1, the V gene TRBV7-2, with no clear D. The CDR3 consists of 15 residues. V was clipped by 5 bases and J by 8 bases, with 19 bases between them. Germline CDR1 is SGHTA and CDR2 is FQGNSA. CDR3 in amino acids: CASSLDSQYRDEQFF. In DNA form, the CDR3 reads TGTGCCAGCAGCCTAGACTCGCAGTATCGGGATGAGCAGTTCTTC.

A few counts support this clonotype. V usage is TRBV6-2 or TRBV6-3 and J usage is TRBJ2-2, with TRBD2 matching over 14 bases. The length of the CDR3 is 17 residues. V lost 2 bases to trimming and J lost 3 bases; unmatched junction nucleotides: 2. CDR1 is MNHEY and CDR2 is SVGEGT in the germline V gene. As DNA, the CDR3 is TGTGCCAGCAGTTACGGGACTAGCGGGAGTTACACCGGGGAGCTGTTTTTT. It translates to CASSYGTSGSYTGELFF.

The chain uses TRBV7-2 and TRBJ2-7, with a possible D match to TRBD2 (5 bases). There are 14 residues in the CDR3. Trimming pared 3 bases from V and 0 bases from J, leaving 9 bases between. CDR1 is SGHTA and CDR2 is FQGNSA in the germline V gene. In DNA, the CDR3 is TGTGCCAGCAGCTTCCCGGGATTCTCCTACGAGCAGTACTTC. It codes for CASSFPGFSYEQYF. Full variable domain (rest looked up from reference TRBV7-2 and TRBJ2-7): GAGVSQSPSNKVTEKGKDVELRCDPISGHTALYWYRQSLGQGLEFLIYFQGNSAPDKSGLPSDRFSAERTGGSVSTLTIQRTQQEDSAVYLCASSFPGFSYEQYFGPGTRLTVT.

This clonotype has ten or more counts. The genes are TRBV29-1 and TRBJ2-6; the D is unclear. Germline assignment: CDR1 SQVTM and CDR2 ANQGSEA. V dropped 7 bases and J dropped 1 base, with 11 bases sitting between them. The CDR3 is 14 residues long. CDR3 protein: CSAVTQSGANVLTF. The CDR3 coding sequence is TGCAGCGCTGTGACACAATCTGGGGCCAACGTCCTGACTTTC. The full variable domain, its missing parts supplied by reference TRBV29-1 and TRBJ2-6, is SAVISQKPSRDICQRGTSLTIQCQVDSQVTMMFWYRQQPGQSLTLIATANQGSEATYESGFVIDKFPISRPNLTFSTLTVSNMSPEDSSIYLCSAVTQSGANVLTFGAGSRLTVL.

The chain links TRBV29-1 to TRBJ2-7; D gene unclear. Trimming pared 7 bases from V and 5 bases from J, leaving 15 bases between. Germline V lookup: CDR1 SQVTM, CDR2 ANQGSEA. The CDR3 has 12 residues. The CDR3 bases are TGCAGCGCACAGAGTACAAGCGACGAGCAGTACTTC. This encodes CSAQSTSDEQYF.

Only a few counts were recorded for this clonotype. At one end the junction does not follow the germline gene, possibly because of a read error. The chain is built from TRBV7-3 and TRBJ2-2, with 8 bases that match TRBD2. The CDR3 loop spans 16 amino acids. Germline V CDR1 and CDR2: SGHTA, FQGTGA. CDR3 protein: CASSLILAGPTRELFF. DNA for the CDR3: TGTGCCAGCAGCTTAATCCTAGCGGGTCCCACCAGGGAGCTGTTTTTT.

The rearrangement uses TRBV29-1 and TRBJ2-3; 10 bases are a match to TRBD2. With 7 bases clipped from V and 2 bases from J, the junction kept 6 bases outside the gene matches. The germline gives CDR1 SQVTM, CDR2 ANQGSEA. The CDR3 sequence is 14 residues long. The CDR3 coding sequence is TGCAGCGCCCCTCTAGCGGGAGTCACAGATACGCAGTATTTT. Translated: CSAPLAGVTDTQYF.

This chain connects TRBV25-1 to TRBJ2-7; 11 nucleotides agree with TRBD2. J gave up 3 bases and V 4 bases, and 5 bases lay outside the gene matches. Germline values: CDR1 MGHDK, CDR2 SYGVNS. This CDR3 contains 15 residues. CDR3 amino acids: CASSAPGTSGYEQYF. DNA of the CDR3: TGTGCCAGCAGTGCCCCCGGGACTAGCGGCTACGAGCAGTACTTC.

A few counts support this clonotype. The CDR3 region is CAKYSGEFYNEQFF. CDR3 nucleotide sequence: TGTGCCAAATACAGCGGGGAGTTCTACAATGAGCAGTTCTTC. The chain has TRBV10-3 and TRBJ2-1; 7 nucleotides agree with TRBD2. The length of the CDR3 is 14 residues. Germline V CDR1 and CDR2: ENHRY, SYGVKD. V lost 10 bases and J lost 3; bases outside the gene matches: 9.

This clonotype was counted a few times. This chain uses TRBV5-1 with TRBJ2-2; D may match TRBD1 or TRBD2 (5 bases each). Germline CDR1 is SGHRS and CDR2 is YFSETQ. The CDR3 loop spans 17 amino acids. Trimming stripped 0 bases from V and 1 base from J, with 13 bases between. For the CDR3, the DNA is TGCGCCAGCAGCTTGGCGCAGGGACCCCTGAACACCGGGGAGCTGTTTTTT. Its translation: CASSLAQGPLNTGELFF.

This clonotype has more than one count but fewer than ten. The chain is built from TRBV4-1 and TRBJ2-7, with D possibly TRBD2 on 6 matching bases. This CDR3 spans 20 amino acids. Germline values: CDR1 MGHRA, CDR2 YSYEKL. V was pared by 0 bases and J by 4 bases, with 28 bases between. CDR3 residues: CASSQDLGIAFGDWIYEQYF. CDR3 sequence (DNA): TGCGCCAGCAGCCAAGATCTAGGGATCGCCTTTGGGGACTGGATATACGAGCAGTACTTC.

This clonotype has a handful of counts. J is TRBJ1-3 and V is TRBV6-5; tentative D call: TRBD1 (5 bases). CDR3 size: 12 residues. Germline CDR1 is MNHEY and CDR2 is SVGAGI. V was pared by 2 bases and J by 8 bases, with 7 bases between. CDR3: CASSYRGDTIYF. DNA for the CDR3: TGTGCCAGCAGTTACAGGGGAGACACCATATATTTT.

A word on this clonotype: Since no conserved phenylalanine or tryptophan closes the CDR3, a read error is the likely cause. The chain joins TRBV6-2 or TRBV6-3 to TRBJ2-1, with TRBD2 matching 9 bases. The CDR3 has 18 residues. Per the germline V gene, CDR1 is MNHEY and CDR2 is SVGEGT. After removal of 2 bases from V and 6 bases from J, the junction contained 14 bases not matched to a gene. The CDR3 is CASSYLRLAAPSANEQFV. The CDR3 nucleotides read TGTGCCAGCAGTTACCTTAGACTAGCGGCCCCCTCTGCCAATGAGCAGTTCGTC.

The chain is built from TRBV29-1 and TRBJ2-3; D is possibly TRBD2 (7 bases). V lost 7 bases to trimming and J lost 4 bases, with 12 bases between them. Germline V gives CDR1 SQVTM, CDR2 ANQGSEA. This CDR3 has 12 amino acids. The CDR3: CSGEGGADTQYF. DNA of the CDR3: TGCAGCGGGGAGGGGGGTGCAGATACGCAGTATTTT.

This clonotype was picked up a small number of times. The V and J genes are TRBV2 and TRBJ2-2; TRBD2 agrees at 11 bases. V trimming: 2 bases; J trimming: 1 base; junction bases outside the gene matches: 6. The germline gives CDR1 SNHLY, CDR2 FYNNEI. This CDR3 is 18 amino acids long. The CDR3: CASSERRGTSGNTGELFF. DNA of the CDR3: TGTGCCAGCAGTGAAAGGAGAGGGACTAGCGGGAACACCGGGGAGCTGTTTTTT.

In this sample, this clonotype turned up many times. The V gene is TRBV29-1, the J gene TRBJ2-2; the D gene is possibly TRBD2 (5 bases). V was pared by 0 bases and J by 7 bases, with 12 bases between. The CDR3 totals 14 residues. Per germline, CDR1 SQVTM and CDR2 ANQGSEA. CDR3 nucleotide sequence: TGCAGCGTTGAAGATCGGAGAGGGTACGGGGAGCTGTTTTTT. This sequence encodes CSVEDRRGYGELFF.

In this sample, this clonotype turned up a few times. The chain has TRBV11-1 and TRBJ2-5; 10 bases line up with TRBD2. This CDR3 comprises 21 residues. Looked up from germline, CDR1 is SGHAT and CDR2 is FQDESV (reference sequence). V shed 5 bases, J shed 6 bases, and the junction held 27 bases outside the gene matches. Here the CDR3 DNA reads TGTGCCAGCAGCAAAACCGACGGGGCTAGCGGGAGAGAGAGTCATAAGCAGACCCAGTACTTC. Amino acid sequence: CASSKTDGASGRESHKQTQYF.

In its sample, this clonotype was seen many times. CDR3: CASSLADSTSYEQYF. CDR3 nucleotides: TGTGCCAGCAGCTTAGCGGACTCGACCTCCTACGAGCAGTACTTC. V and J are TRBV7-2 and TRBJ2-7, with a tentative D call TRBD2 (5 bases). This CDR3 has 15 amino acids. Trimming pared 0 bases from V and 0 bases from J, leaving 9 bases between. Germline values: CDR1 SGHTA, CDR2 FQGNSA.

CDR3 nucleotides: TGTGCCACCCTCAGACAGGGGGTCTCCTACAATGAGCAGTTCTTC. It encodes CATLRQGVSYNEQFF. V gene TRBV25-1 combines with J gene TRBJ2-1; TRBD1 matches at 9 bases. CDR3 length equals 15 residues. Trimming removed 10 bases from V and 0 bases from J; junction bases left unmatched: 7. Germline V lookup: CDR1 MGHDK, CDR2 SYGVNS.

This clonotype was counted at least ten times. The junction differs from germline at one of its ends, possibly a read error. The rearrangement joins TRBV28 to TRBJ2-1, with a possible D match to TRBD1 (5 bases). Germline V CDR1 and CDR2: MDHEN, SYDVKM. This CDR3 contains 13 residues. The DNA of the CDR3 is TGCAAATGTCAGGGCCGCTCCTACAATGAGCAGTTCTTC. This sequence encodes CKCQGRSYNEQFF.

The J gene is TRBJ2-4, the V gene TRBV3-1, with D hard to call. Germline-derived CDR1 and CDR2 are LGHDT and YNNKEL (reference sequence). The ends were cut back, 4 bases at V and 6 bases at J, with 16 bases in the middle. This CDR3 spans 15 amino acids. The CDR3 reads CASSLRPGSLNIQYF. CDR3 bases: TGTGCCAGCAGCCTCAGACCGGGCTCCCTAAACATTCAGTACTTC.

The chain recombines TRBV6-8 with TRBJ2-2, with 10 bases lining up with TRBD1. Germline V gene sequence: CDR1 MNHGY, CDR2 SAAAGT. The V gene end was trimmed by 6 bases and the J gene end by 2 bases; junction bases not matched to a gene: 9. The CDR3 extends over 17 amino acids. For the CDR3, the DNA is TGTGCCAGCAGCCCAACAGGGACAGGGGTCAACACCGGGGAGCTGTTTTTT. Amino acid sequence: CASSPTGTGVNTGELFF.

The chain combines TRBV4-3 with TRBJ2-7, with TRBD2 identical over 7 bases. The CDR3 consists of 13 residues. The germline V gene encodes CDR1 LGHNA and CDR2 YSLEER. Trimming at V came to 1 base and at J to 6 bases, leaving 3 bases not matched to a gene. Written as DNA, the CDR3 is TGCGCCAGCAGCCAAGGACTAGCAACCGAGCAGTACTTC. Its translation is CASSQGLATEQYF.

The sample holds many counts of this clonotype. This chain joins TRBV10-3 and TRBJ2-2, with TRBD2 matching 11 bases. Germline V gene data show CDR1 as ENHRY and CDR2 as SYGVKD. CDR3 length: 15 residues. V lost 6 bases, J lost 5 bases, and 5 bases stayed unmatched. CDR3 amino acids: CAIRPGTSGTGELFF. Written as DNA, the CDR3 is TGTGCCATCAGGCCCGGGACTAGCGGTACCGGGGAGCTGTTTTTT.

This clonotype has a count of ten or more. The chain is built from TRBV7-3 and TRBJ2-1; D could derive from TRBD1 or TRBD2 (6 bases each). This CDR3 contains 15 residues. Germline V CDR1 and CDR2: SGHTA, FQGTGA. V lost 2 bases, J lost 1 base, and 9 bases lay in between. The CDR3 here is CASSLGGQSYNEQFF. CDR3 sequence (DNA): TGTGCCAGCAGCTTAGGGGGGCAGTCCTACAATGAGCAGTTCTTC.